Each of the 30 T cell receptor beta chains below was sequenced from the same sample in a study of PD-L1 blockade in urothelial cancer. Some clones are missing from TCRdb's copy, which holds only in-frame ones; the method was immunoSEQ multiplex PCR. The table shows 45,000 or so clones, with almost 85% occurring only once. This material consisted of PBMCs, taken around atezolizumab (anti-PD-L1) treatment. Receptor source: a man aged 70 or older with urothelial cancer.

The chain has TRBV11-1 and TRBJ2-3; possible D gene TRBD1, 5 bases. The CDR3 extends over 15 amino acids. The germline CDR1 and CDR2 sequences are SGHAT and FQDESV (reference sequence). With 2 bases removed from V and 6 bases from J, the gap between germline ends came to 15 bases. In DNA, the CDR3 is TGTGCCAGCAGCTTACTCGACAGCGCTAGGGATACGCAGTATTTT. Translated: CASSLLDSARDTQYF.

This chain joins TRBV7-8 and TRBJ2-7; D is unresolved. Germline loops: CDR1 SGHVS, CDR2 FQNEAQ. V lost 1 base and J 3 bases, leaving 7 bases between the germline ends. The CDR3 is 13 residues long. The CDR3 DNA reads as TGTGCCAGCAGCTTAGGCAGAAGCTACGAGCAGTACTTC. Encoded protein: CASSLGRSYEQYF.

The CDR3 DNA reads TGTGCCAGCAGCTTAGTGGCTTCAGACTCTGGAAACACCATATATTTT. Its translation: CASSLVASDSGNTIYF. This chain links TRBV7-6 with TRBJ1-3; the D is unclear. Trimming shortened V by 1 base and J by 0 bases, and 10 bases separated the two germline ends. In germline, CDR1 is SGHVS, CDR2 FNYEAQ. This CDR3 is 16 amino acids long.

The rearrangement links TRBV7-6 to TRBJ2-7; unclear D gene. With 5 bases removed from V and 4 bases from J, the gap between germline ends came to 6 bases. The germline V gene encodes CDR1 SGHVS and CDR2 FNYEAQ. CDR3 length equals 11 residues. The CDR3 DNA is TGTGCCAGCAGCCCTGAGTACGAGCAGTACTTC. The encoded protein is CASSPEYEQYF.

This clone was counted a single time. This chain's CDR3 is CASSQAPTGELFF. In DNA form, the CDR3 reads TGCGCCAGCAGCCAGGCTCCCACCGGGGAGCTGTTTTTT. The chain couples TRBV5-1 to TRBJ2-2; D unclear. This CDR3 spans 13 amino acids. Germline CDR1 reads SGHRS; CDR2 reads YFSETQ. The V gene lost 4 bases and the J gene lost 4 bases, with 8 bases spanning the gap.

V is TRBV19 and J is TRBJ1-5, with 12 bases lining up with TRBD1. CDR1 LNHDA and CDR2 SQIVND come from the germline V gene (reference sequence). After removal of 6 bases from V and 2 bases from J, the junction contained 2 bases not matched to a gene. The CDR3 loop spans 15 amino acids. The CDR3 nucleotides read TGTGCCAGTAGCGGGACAGGGGGCCGCAATCAGCCCCAGCATTTT. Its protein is CASSGTGGRNQPQHF.

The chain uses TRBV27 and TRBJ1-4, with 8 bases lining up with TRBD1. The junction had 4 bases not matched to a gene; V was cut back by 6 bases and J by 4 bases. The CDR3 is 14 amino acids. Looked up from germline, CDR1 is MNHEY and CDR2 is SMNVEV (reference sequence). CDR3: CASRRTGNNEKLFF. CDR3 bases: TGTGCCAGCAGGCGGACAGGGAATAATGAAAAACTGTTTTTT.

The CDR3 loop reads CAIRERTGAYEQYF. As DNA, the CDR3 is TGTGCCATCAGAGAAAGGACAGGGGCCTACGAGCAGTACTTC. The gene calls are TRBV10-3 and TRBJ2-7; 9 bases match TRBD1. After removal of 6 bases from V and 2 bases from J, the junction contained 5 bases not matched to a gene. Germline CDR1 and CDR2: ENHRY and SYGVKD. The CDR3 extends over 14 amino acids.

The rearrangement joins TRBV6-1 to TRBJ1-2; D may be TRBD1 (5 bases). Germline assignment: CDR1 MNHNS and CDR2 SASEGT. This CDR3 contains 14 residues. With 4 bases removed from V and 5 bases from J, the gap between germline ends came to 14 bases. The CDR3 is CASSGQTETYGYTF. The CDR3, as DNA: TGTGCCAGCAGTGGACAGACGGAGACTTATGGCTACACCTTC.

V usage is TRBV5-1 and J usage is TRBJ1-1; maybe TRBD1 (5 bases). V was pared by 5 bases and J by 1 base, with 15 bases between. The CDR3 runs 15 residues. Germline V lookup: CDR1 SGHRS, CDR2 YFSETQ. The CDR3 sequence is CASSPWGGTNTEAFF. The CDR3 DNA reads TGCGCCAGCAGTCCATGGGGGGGAACGAACACTGAAGCTTTCTTT.

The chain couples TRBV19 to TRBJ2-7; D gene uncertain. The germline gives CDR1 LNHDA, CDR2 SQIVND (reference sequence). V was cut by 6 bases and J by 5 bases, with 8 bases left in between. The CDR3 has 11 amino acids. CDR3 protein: CASRNGDEQYF. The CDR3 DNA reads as TGTGCCAGTAGAAACGGTGACGAGCAGTACTTC. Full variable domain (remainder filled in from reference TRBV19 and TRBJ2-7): DGGITQSPKYLFRKEGQNVTLSCEQNLNHDAMYWYRQDPGQGLRLIYYSQIVNDFQKGDIAEGYSVSREKKESFPLTVTSAQKNPTAFYLCASRNGDEQYFGPGTRLTVT.

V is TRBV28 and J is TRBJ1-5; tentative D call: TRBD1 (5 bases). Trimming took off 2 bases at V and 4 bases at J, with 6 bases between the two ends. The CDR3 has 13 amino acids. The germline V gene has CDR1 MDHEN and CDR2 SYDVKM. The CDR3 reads CASSLPGNQPQHF. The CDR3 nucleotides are TGTGCCAGCAGTTTACCAGGGAATCAGCCCCAGCATTTT.

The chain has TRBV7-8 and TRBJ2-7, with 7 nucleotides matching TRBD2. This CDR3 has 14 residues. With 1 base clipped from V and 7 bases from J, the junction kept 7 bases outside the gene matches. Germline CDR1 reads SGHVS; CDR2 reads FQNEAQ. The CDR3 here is CASSLGDLGGEQYF. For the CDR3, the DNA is TGTGCCAGCAGCTTAGGGGACTTGGGAGGGGAGCAGTACTTC. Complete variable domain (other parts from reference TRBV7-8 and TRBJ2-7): GAGVSQSPRYKVAKRGQDVALRCDPISGHVSLFWYQQALGQGPEFLTYFQNEAQLDKSGLPSDRFFAERPEGSVSTLKIQRTQQEDSAVYLCASSLGDLGGEQYFGPGTRLTVT.

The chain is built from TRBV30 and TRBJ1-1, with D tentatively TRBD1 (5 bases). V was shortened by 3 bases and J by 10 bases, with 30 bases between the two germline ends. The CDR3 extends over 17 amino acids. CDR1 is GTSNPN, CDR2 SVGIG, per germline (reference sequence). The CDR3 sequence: CAWSDKPYRRGRNAAFF. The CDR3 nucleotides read TGTGCCTGGAGCGACAAACCCTACAGGAGGGGAAGGAATGCAGCTTTCTTT.

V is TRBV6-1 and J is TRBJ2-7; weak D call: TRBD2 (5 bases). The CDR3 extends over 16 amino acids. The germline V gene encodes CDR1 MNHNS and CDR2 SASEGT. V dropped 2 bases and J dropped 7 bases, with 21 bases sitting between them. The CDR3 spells CASSETLALPTGEQYF. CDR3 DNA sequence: TGTGCCAGCAGTGAAACCTTGGCTCTCCCGACGGGAGAGCAGTACTTC.

CDR3 sequence: CASSLRSGQGGRYEQYF. The DNA of the CDR3 is TGTGCCAGCAGCTTAAGGTCGGGACAGGGCGGGCGCTACGAGCAGTACTTC. V gene TRBV7-8 combines with J gene TRBJ2-7, with 9 bases lining up with TRBD1. Germline CDR1 is SGHVS and CDR2 is FQNEAQ. The CDR3 has 17 residues. The junction had 11 bases not matched to a gene; V was cut back by 2 bases and J by 3 bases.

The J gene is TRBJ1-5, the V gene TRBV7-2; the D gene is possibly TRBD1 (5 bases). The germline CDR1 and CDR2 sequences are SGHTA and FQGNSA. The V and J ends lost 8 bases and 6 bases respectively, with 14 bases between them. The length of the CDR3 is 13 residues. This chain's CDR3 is CASGGGLGQPQHF. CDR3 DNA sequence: TGTGCCAGCGGCGGGGGGTTGGGTCAGCCCCAGCATTTT. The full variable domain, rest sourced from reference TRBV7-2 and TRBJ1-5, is GAGVSQSPSNKVTEKGKDVELRCDPISGHTALYWYRQSLGQGLEFLIYFQGNSAPDKSGLPSDRFSAERTGGSVSTLTIQRTQQEDSAVYLCASGGGLGQPQHFGDGTRLSIL.

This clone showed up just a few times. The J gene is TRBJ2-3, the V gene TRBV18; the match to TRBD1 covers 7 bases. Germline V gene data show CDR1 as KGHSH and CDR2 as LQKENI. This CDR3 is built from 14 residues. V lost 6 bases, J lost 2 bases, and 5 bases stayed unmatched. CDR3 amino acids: CASSHRGYTDTQYF. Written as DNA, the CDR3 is TGTGCCAGCTCCCACAGGGGATACACAGATACGCAGTATTTT.

The CDR3 region has the DNA TGTGCCAGCAGCCCTCAGGGGGCATCCTACAATGAGCAGTTCTTC. Translation: CASSPQGASYNEQFF. The chain couples TRBV11-3 to TRBJ2-1; 8 nucleotides align to TRBD1. Germline CDR1 and CDR2: SGHNT and YENEEA. J gave up 1 base and V 5 bases, and 4 bases lay outside the gene matches. The CDR3 has 15 residues.

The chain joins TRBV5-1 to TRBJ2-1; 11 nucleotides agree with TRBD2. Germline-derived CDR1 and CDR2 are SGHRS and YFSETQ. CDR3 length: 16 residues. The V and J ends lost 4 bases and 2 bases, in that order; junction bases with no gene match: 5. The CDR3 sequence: CASSPSGLAAYNEQFF. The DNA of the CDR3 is TGCGCCAGCAGCCCCTCGGGACTAGCGGCCTACAATGAGCAGTTCTTC.

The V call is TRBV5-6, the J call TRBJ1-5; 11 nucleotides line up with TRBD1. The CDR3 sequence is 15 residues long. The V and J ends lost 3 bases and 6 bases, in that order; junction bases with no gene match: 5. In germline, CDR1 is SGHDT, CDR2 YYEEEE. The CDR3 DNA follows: TGTGCCAGCAGCTCCGGGACAGGGGGTTCTCAGCCCCAGCATTTT. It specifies CASSSGTGGSQPQHF.

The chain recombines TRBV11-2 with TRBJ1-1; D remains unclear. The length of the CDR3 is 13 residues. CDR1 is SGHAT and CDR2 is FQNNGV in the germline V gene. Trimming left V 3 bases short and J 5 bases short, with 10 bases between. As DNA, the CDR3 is TGTGCCAGCAGCTTTAGCGCGGGGACTGAAGCTTTCTTT. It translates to CASSFSAGTEAFF.

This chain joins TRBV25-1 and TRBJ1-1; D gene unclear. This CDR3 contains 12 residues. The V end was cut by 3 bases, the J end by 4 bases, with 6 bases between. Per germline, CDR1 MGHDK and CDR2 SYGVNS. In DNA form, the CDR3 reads TGTGCCAGCAGTGACCCAGGCACTGAAGCTTTCTTT. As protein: CASSDPGTEAFF.

The CDR3 nucleotides are TGTGCCAGCAGCGCCCTCCCGACCGACTTGTACGAGCAGTACTTC. Protein product: CASSALPTDLYEQYF. The chain is built from TRBV9 and TRBJ2-7; D remains unclear. Germline lookup yields CDR1 SGDLS and CDR2 YYNGEE. The CDR3 totals 15 residues. V was pared by 3 bases and J by 4 bases, with 17 bases between.

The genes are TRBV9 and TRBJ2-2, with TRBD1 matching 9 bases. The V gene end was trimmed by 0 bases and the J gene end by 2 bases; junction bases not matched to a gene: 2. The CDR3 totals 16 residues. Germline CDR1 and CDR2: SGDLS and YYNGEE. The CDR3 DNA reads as TGTGCCAGCAGCGTAGCGGGACAGGGAAACACCGGGGAGCTGTTTTTT. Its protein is CASSVAGQGNTGELFF.

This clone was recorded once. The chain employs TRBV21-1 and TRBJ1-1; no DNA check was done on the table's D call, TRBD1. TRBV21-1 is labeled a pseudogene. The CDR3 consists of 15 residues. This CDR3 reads CASSKSETLNTEAFF. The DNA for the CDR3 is TGTGCCAGCAGCAAATCAGAGACATTGAACACTGAAGCTTTCTTT.

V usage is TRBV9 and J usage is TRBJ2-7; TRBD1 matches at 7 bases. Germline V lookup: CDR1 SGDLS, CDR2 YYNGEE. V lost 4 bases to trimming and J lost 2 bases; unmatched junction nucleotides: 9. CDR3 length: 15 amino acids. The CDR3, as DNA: TGTGCCAGCAGCCCTGGGGACAGTAGTACCTACGAGCAGTACTTC. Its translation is CASSPGDSSTYEQYF.

The CDR3 loop is CASSLGDFSKNIQYF. In nucleotides, the CDR3 is TGTGCCAGCAGTTTAGGGGACTTTTCCAAAAACATTCAGTACTTC. The chain joins TRBV28 to TRBJ2-4; D possibly corresponds to TRBD2 (6 bases). This CDR3 is built from 15 residues. The V end was cut by 2 bases, the J end by 2 bases, with 10 bases between. Germline V gives CDR1 MDHEN, CDR2 SYDVKM.

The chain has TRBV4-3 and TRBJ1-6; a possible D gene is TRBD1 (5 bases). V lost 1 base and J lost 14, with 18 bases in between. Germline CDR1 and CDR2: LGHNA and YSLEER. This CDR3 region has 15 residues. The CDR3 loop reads CASSQVTGRGETLHF. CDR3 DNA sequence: TGCGCCAGCAGCCAAGTAACAGGAAGGGGCGAGACCCTCCACTTT.

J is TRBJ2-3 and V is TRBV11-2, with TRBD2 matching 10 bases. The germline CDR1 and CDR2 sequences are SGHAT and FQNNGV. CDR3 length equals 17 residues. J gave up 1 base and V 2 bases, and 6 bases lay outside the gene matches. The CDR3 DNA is TGTGCCAGCAGCTTAAGGGGGGGGACTAGCGGCACAGATACGCAGTATTTT. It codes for CASSLRGGTSGTDTQYF. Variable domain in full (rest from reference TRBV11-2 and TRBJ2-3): EAGVAQSPRYKIIEKRQSVAFWCNPISGHATLYWYQQILGQGPKLLIQFQNNGVVDDSQLPKDRFSAERLKGVDSTLKIQPAKLEDSAVYLCASSLRGGTSGTDTQYFGPGTRLTVL.